Listed below are T cell receptor beta chains from one sample, sequenced in a study of cytomegalovirus exposure and HLA in healthy donors. The method was immunoSEQ multiplex PCR; TCRdb's version includes in-frame clones alone and lacks a portion of them. The profile shows approximately 89,000 clones, over 65% of them singletons. The sequencing sample was made of PBMCs. The receptors were sampled from a human donor in good health. CDR3s include the opening cysteine and the closing phenylalanine or tryptophan. The size of a clone is reported for some rows only, either as once, few or many, or as a class for expanded clones.

clone_size j_call v_call cdr3_aa
once TRBJ1-6 TRBV6-1 CASTLNGGPNSPLHF
NA TRBJ1-2 TRBV27 CASRPTGAGGGYTF
NA TRBJ1-5 TRBV6-6 CASSYGQPLSNQPQHF
NA TRBJ2-7 TRBV5-1 CASSLGSDRRTYEQYF
NA TRBJ2-2 TRBV6-5 CASSPSNTGELFF
NA TRBJ2-2 TRBV7-2 CASSLGVNTGELFF
NA TRBJ2-6 TRBV7-9 CASSLARASGANVLTF
few TRBJ1-5 TRBV10-3 CAISESAGSQHF
few TRBJ1-4 TRBV5-1 CASAPATNEKLFF
NA TRBJ2-1 TRBV12-5 CASGLGQGPNNEQFF
NA TRBJ2-7 TRBV7-6 CASSLPRGRRGRLPYEQYF
NA TRBJ2-1 TRBV30 CAWSVRASGGAGQFF
NA TRBJ2-3 TRBV6-6 CASSSGLPRTDTQYF
NA TRBJ2-2 TRBV27 CASSPRLAGNTGELFF
NA TRBJ2-3 TRBV7-6 CASSSLAASTDTQYF
once TRBJ2-3 TRBV7-2 CASSQQLSTDTQYF
once TRBJ2-2 TRBV7-9 CASSLRPPGNGELFF
NA TRBJ1-5 TRBV15 CATSRDPSVPIF
NA TRBJ2-1 TRBV6-5 CASSLTSGRAREQFF
few TRBJ2-7 TRBV6-1 CASSALTSPMGEQYF
NA TRBJ2-1 TRBV9 CASSVEFQVAYNEQFF
few TRBJ2-5 TRBV6-6 CASSYQGETQYF
NA TRBJ1-1 TRBV5-1 CASSLEGLNTEAFF
NA TRBJ1-2 TRBV19 CASSMKTTGNYGYTF
NA TRBJ2-6 TRBV4-3 CASSPGTAVANVLTF
NA TRBJ1-1 TRBV10-3 CAISELGPTGEAFF
NA TRBJ2-5 TRBV4-3 CASSRDRRETQYF
once TRBJ2-5 TRBV2 CASSEDRFQETQYF
NA TRBJ2-7 TRBV10-1 CASSDTRLAGGPHPPTYEQYF
once TRBJ2-1 TRBV11-3 CASSLTSGTYNEQFF
NA TRBJ2-4 TRBV5-1 CASSPRTIGGAGNIQYF
few TRBJ2-6 TRBV4-2 CASSQEEGSSGANVLTF
NA TRBJ2-1 TRBV5-1 CASSGRGLDGEQFF
NA TRBJ2-2 TRBV7-2 CASSLGGGSHFTGELFF
NA TRBJ1-5 TRBV5-5 CASSPRTGKMAKPQHF
NA TRBJ1-5 TRBV7-9 CASSQQDSNQPQHF
NA TRBJ1-4 TRBV9 CASSVIPNEKLFF
once TRBJ1-4 TRBV19 CASSSRLSNEKLFF
NA TRBJ1-5 TRBV4-2 CASSQPTTSAAQHF
NA TRBJ2-2 TRBV19 CASITSGGGTGELFF
NA TRBJ1-2 TRBV6-1 CASSEAGGRGGYTF
NA TRBJ1-2 TRBV18 CASSPVRGQGYGYTF
NA TRBJ1-6 TRBV5-4 CASSLRGGGGNSPLHF
once TRBJ2-3 TRBV7-9 CASSLVRQGTDTQYF
NA TRBJ2-1 TRBV4-1 CASSLRLADYNEQFF
once TRBJ2-3 TRBV11-2 CASSSRDSRTDTQYF
NA TRBJ1-2 TRBV28 CASSSGQIYGYTF
NA TRBJ2-7 TRBV11-2 CASSLGAGTNLYEQYF
NA TRBJ2-3 TRBV7-6 CASSLGQGITDTQYF
NA TRBJ2-7 TRBV7-2 CASSLVASYEQYF
NA TRBJ2-1 TRBV6-1 CASRKTGITYNEQFF
NA NA TRBV6-1 CASSPGLRGNEQYF
few TRBJ1-1 TRBV4-1 CASSRGQPPLFNTEAFF
once TRBJ2-3 TRBV5-1 CASSHGRATDTQYF
NA TRBJ2-3 TRBV10-3 CAISDIGAGPKDTQYF